This T cell receptor beta chain came from a study of T-cell reconstitution after alpha-beta-depleted transplantation in children. Germline loops: CDR1 SGHTA, CDR2 FQGNSA. Trimming took 0 bases from V and 0 from J; bases not matched to a gene: 7. CDR3 size: 19 residues. This clonotype turned up a few times. As it was prepared, the TCRbeta library received unique molecular identifiers. TCRdb re-called the PCR reads with MiXCR, one entry per CDR3 protein. The sample yields a few hundred thousand distinct CDR3 sequences, about 9.3% seen once. The V call is TRBV7-2, the J call TRBJ2-3; TRBD2 matches at 12 bases. The receptor's source is a human donor who donated a stem cell graft to a child with acute lymphoblastic leukemia. The starting material was PBMCs from the stem cell graft donor, obtained from the stem cell graft. CDR3 region: CASSLARRTSGTSTDTQYF. The CDR3 DNA sequence: TGTGCCAGCAGCTTAGCCCGGCGGACTAGCGGGACTAGCACAGATACGCAGTATTTT. Full variable domain (outside the CDR3, taken from reference TRBV7-2 and TRBJ2-3): GAGVSQSPSNKVTEKGKDVELRCDPISGHTALYWYRQSLGQGLEFLIYFQGNSAPDKSGLPSDRFSAERTGGSVSTLTIQRTQQEDSAVYLCASSLARRTSGTSTDTQYFGPGTRLTVL.